The rows below give T cell receptor beta chains drawn from one sample of a study of T cell clones after liver transplantation. The method was immunoSEQ multiplex PCR; TCRdb's version includes in-frame clones alone and lacks a portion of them. Of tens of thousands of clones in the sample, around 70% were seen once. Specimen: CD4+ T cells from blood, collected at the 22-month timepoint. Receptor source: a human patient who received a liver transplant. The graft donor may be the source of some T cells. Both conserved end residues are part of each CDR3.

TRBV13,TRBJ2-2,CASSLGGRGNANTGELFF
TRBV5-6,TRBJ1-4,CASSRTGVREKLFF
TRBV6-5,TRBJ2-1,CASTISRGTVNEQFF
TRBV6-1,TRBJ2-3,CASRAGYTDTQYF
TRBV27,TRBJ1-2,CASSLSATGGAFGYTF
TRBV28,TRBJ1-2,CASSPPSRADYGYTF
TRBV5-4,TRBJ2-6,CASSLGGWGANVLTF
TRBV9,TRBJ2-1,CASSVGPGTYNEQFF
TRBV5-5,TRBJ1-1,CASSLIGVGAEAFF
TRBV11-2,TRBJ2-7,CASSLTHYEQYF
TRBV7-6,TRBJ2-2,CASSPGQGAGGELFF
TRBV11-2,TRBJ2-1,CASSSLLGGGAIEQFF
TRBV6-1,TRBJ1-5,CASSEEGQRNQPQHF
TRBV27,TRBJ2-5,CASSLRGRETQYF
TRBV5-4,TRBJ2-3,CASSGSGGVLDTQYF
TRBV4-1,TRBJ1-4,CASSQGPLYFNEKLFF
TRBV4-1,TRBJ2-7,CASRRGPQETSYEQYF
TRBV15,TRBJ2-3,CATSGGISTDTQYF
TRBV5-4,TRBJ2-2,CASSLEETGELFF
TRBV7-9,TRBJ2-3,CASSRGLAPDTQYF
TRBV27,TRBJ1-1,CASSSGGMGNTEAFF
TRBV7-3,TRBJ2-3,CASSVRTVGEADTQYF
TRBV19,TRBJ1-6,CATRTGTYNSPLHF
TRBV7-9,TRBJ1-2,CASSPSGFGYTF
TRBV4-2,TRBJ2-7,CASSQDHEGAAYEQYF
TRBV28,TRBJ2-1,CASLGGVAYNEQFF
TRBV5-1,TRBJ1-4,CASSLGTVGEKLFF
TRBV2,TRBJ1-2,CASSETDGYTF
TRBV19,TRBJ1-1,CASSRDAGEAFF
TRBV5-1,TRBJ1-5,CASSLDGYSNQPQHF
TRBV6-1,TRBJ2-7,CASSGDRAYEQYF
TRBV9,TRBJ2-2,CASSVSPQIGTGELFF
TRBV4-2,TRBJ2-2,CASSQEGPPNTGELFF
TRBV10-3,TRBJ2-1,CAISQHTGQINNEQFF
TRBV28,TRBJ1-6,CASSLAQDYSPLHF
TRBV25-1,TRBJ2-4,CASSESGTGRLNIQYF
TRBV2,TRBJ2-4,CASRVTNSGNIQYF
TRBV9,TRBJ1-1,CASSVSAGSEAFF
TRBV15,TRBJ2-5,CATSTMDRWETQYF
TRBV4-1,TRBJ1-4,CASSRTGTGVEKLFF
TRBV5-1,TRBJ2-1,CASTALAGVNGVEQFF
TRBV7-8,TRBJ2-7,CASSSRTSAYEQYF
TRBV7-2,TRBJ2-5,CASSWGLQETQYF
TRBV28,TRBJ1-4,CASSSGDGEKLFF
TRBV7-2,TRBJ1-3,CASSLHKSSSGNTIYF
TRBV5-6,TRBJ1-1,CASSELAQYYTEAFF